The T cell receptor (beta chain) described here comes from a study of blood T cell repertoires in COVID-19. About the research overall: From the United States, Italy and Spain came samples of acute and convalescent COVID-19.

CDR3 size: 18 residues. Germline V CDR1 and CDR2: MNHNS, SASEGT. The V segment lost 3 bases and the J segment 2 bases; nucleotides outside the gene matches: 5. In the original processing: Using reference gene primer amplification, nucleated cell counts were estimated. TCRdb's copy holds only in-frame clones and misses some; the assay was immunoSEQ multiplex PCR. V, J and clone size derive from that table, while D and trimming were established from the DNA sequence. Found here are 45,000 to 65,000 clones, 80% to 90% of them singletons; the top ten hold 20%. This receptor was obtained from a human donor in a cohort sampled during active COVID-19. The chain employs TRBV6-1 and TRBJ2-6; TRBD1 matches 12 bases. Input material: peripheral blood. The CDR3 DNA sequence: TGTGCCAGCAGTGACGGGACAGGGGGCCGAGCTGGGGCCAACGTCCTGACTTTC. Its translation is CASSDGTGGRAGANVLTF.